This note documents a single T cell receptor beta chain sequence. Its antigen remains unidentified. This sample was included in a study of T cell repertoires in cytomegalovirus infection. V was clipped by 2 bases and J by 4 bases, with 20 bases between them. The CDR3 contains 16 residues. Germline CDR1 is DFQATT and CDR2 is SNEGSKA (reference sequence). MiXCR was run by TCRdb on the reads, yielding one entry per CDR3 protein. The profile shows about 310,000 distinct CDR3 sequences, 20% to 25% of them singletons. The sample here was cultured PBMCs, taken from culture after CMV antigen stimulation. This clonotype was obtained from a human donor in good health (CMV status not recorded). Some clones in this sample may be carry-over from other donors' samples. The chain is built from TRBV20-1 and TRBJ2-5, with unresolved D. CDR3 sequence: CSARPPTGGGRETQYF. The DNA of the CDR3 is TGCAGTGCTAGACCCCCGACCGGCGGCGGAAGAGAGACCCAGTACTTC.